Included here is one T cell receptor beta chain sequence, with context. The source of the sample is a study of CD4 T cells in relation to SARS-CoV-2 and coronaviruses. TCRdb's table, derived via immunoSEQ multiplex PCR, lists solely in-frame clones and lacks some. The table shows about 65,000 clones, with about nine tenths occurring only once. The unexposed donors gave CD4+ T cells in about 2010-2018, prior to COVID-19. Naive and memory CD4+ T cells came from enriched cryopreserved PBMCs. V shed 5 bases and J 6 bases; nucleotides not matched to a gene: 8. Germline loops: CDR1 MDHEN, CDR2 SYDVKM. The CDR3 is 15 amino acids.

Sample: memory CD4+ T cells from PBMCs. The genes are TRBV28 and TRBJ1-5; 9 nucleotides align to TRBD1. This TCR was recovered from a human donor in good health. CDR3 DNA sequence: TGTGCCAGCAGTCCCTGGACAGGGGACGGTCAGCCCCAGCATTTT. Translated, it gives CASSPWTGDGQPQHF.